A single sample gave rise to the 25 T cell receptor beta chains below, sequenced in a study of T cells in women clearing cervical HPV infection. Only in-frame clones appear in the TCRdb table, and some are missing; sequencing was by immunoSEQ multiplex PCR. This sample's clone table lists about 32,000 clones. The material sequenced was blood buffy coat. Source of these receptors: a woman aged 18 to 75 with a cervical HPV16 infection that either progressed to CIN3+ or cleared (not recorded which).

With regard to this clone: The read terminates 3 residues before the CDR3 end, so the remaining end is supplied by the germline J gene. The V call is TRBV5-6, the J call TRBJ2-4, with D hard to call. Germline V CDR1 and CDR2: SGHDT, YYEEEE. The CDR3 spans 15 residues. The CDR3 region is CASSSGVPRGYGQYF. The CDR3 bases that were read are TGTGCCAGCAGCTCAGGAGTCCCCCGAGGCTATGGT. The full variable domain, its missing parts supplied by reference TRBV5-6 and TRBJ2-4, is DAGVTQSPTHLIKTRGQQVTLRCSPKSGHDTVSWYQQALGQGPQFIFQYYEEEERQRGNFPDRFSGHQFPNYSSELNVNALLLGDSALYLCASSSGVPRGYGQYFGAGTRLSVL.

On this clone itself: The CDR3 end lies 3 residues beyond the end of the read and is filled in from the germline J gene. V usage is TRBV18 and J usage is TRBJ2-3, with 8 bases matching TRBD1. CDR1 and CDR2 from the germline V gene are KGHSH and LQKENI. This CDR3 comprises 15 residues. CDR3 in amino acids: CASSGQGTNNQPQYF. The DNA read from the CDR3 is TGTGCCAGCTCAGGACAGGGAACCAACAATCAGCCG.

The CDR3 spells CSCRVGGSAGEQYF. The covered CDR3 bases are TGCAGCTGCAGGGTAGGTGGGTCAGCGGGCGAG. The rearrangement joins TRBV29-1 to TRBJ2-7; D is perhaps TRBD2 (6 bases). The DNA ends 3 residues before the CDR3 does, and the rest of the CDR3 is filled in from the germline J gene. Germline CDR1 is SQVTM and CDR2 is ANQGSEA. CDR3 size: 14 residues. V was shortened by 8 bases and J by 6 bases, with 23 bases between the two germline ends.

Comment on this clone: The read ends 3 residues shy of where the CDR3 ends; the end is completed using the germline J gene. The chain combines TRBV10-3 with TRBJ1-5, with a tentative D call TRBD1 (5 bases). Germline V CDR1 and CDR2: ENHRY, SYGVKD. The CDR3 is 13 residues long. V was pared by 10 bases and J by 2 bases, with 12 bases between. The DNA read from the CDR3 is TGTGCCACAATGGGGCATGGCAATCAGCCC. Protein: CATMGHGNQP. The whole CDR3 reads CATMGHGNQPQHF.

Remarks on this clone: The CDR3 end falls 3 residues outside the read, so it is completed with the germline J gene. The J gene is TRBJ2-7, the V gene TRBV2; 7 nucleotides line up with TRBD2. Germline CDR1 SNHLY, CDR2 FYNNEI. The CDR3 totals 15 residues. V gave up 8 bases and J gave up 6 bases; unmatched junction bases: 16. The covered CDR3 bases are TGTGCCAGCGCCTCAGCGGGCATCTGGGGGGGCGAG. Its protein product is CASASAGIWGGE. The full CDR3 reads CASASAGIWGGEQYF. Full variable domain (remainder filled in from reference TRBV2 and TRBJ2-7): EPEVTQTPSHQVTQMGQEVILRCVPISNHLYFYWYRQILGQKVEFLVSFYNNEISEKSEIFDDQFSVERPDGSNFTLKIRSTKLEDSAMYFCASASAGIWGGEQYFGPGTRLTVT.

Comment on this clone: The sequenced fragment ends 3 residues before the CDR3 boundary, so the rest is inferred from the germline J gene. The rearrangement uses TRBV30 and TRBJ2-4, with 10 bases fitting TRBD2. The CDR3 is made up of 14 amino acids. CDR1 is GTSNPN and CDR2 is SVGIG in the germline V gene (reference sequence). The CDR3 spells CAWRQPGLATGQYF. The DNA read from the CDR3 is TGTGCCTGGAGGCAACCGGGACTAGCGACTGGT.

Concerning this clone: The CDR3 end lies 3 residues beyond the end of the read and is filled in from the germline J gene. This chain links TRBV10-3 with TRBJ2-7; no clear D gene. This CDR3 is built from 15 residues. Germline V gives CDR1 ENHRY, CDR2 SYGVKD. Trimming removed 0 bases at V and 0 bases at J, with 9 bases between. CDR3 sequence: CAISESTHSSYEQYF. The CDR3 DNA, read in part, is TGTGCCATCAGTGAGTCTACCCACAGCTCCTACGAG.

Turning to this clone: The sequence runs out 3 residues before the end of the CDR3; the remainder is reconstructed from the germline J gene. This chain connects TRBV18 to TRBJ2-7; 8 bases are shared with TRBD1. There are 15 residues in the CDR3. CDR1 KGHSH and CDR2 LQKENI come from the germline V gene. After removal of 6 bases from V and 5 bases from J, the junction contained 12 bases not matched to a gene. The CDR3 is CASSRQGQLTHEQYF. CDR3 DNA (partial): TGTGCCAGCTCGAGACAGGGGCAACTTACCCACGAG. The full variable domain, rest sourced from reference TRBV18 and TRBJ2-7, is NAGVMQNPRHLVRRRGQEARLRCSPMKGHSHVYWYRQLPEEGLKFMVYLQKENIIDESGMPKERFSAEFPKEGPSILRIQQVVRGDSAAYFCASSRQGQLTHEQYFGPGTRLTVT.

Details on this clone: The read stops 3 residues short of the end of the CDR3; the missing end is completed from the germline J gene. The rearrangement uses TRBV5-4 and TRBJ2-2; no firm D call. Trimming left V 4 bases short and J 1 base short, with 8 bases between. This CDR3 contains 14 residues. Per the germline V gene, CDR1 is SGHNT and CDR2 is YYREEE (reference sequence). The CDR3 loop is CASSPRGNTGELFF. The CDR3 DNA, read in part, is TGTGCCAGCAGCCCGAGAGGGAACACCGGGGAG.

As concerns this clone: With the read ending 3 residues before the CDR3 end, the germline J gene is used to fill in that end. The rearrangement uses TRBV18 and TRBJ2-7, with TRBD2 identical over 9 bases. Looked up from germline, CDR1 is KGHSH and CDR2 is LQKENI. This CDR3 is 17 amino acids long. V was pared by 0 bases and J by 0 bases, with 6 bases of the junction left unmatched. Incomplete CDR3 DNA: TGTGCCAGCTCACCACCGTTGTGGCGGGAGGGCTCCTACGAG. Its protein is CASSPPLWREGSYE. From start to end, the CDR3 is CASSPPLWREGSYEQYF.

To note about this clone: The CDR3 extends 3 residues past the end of the read, so its final part is completed from the germline J gene. V usage is TRBV2 and J usage is TRBJ1-1; a weak D match, TRBD1 (5 bases). Germline V lookup: CDR1 SNHLY, CDR2 FYNNEI. This CDR3 region has 17 residues. V gave up 5 bases and J gave up 0 bases, with 19 bases separating them. The covered CDR3 bases are TGTGCCAGCAGTTTCTCTGGGCAGGGCCCTCTGAACACTGAA. Translation gives CASSFSGQGPLNTE. The whole CDR3 protein reads CASSFSGQGPLNTEAFF.

Concerning this clone itself: The read halts 3 residues ahead of the CDR3 end, with the missing end drawn from the germline J gene. V and J are TRBV5-1 and TRBJ1-1; D gene uncertain. Germline values: CDR1 SGHRS, CDR2 YFSETQ. V lost 0 bases to trimming and J lost 0 bases, with 6 bases between them. CDR3 length: 14 amino acids. CDR3 in amino acids: CASSLGPVNTEAFF. CDR3 DNA (partial): TGCGCCAGCAGCTTGGGGCCAGTGAACACTGAA.

Notes on this clone: The CDR3 goes on 3 residues after the read ends, and that part is filled in from the germline J gene. The chain joins TRBV19 to TRBJ1-1; D call uncertain. The CDR3 is 12 residues long. Trimming took 6 bases from V and 0 from J, leaving 5 bases between them. Germline assignment: CDR1 LNHDA and CDR2 SQIVND (reference sequence). The part of the CDR3 DNA that was read is TGTGCCAGTAGCCGTATGAACACTGAA. Its translation: CASSRMNTE. The CDR3 in its entirety is CASSRMNTEAFF.

A remark on this clone: With the read ending 3 residues before the CDR3 end, the germline J gene is used to fill in that end. The V and J genes are TRBV11-2 and TRBJ2-7; D gene unclear. Germline V gene data show CDR1 as SGHAT and CDR2 as FQNNGV. V was shortened by 0 bases and J by 2 bases, with 5 bases between the two germline ends. This CDR3 has 13 amino acids. The sequenced CDR3 bases are TGTGCCAGCAGCTTAGACAGTACCTACGAG. This gives the protein CASSLDSTYE. The entire CDR3 reads CASSLDSTYEQYF.

A note on this clone: The read halts 3 residues ahead of the CDR3 end, with the missing end drawn from the germline J gene. This chain connects TRBV5-1 to TRBJ2-2; 8 positions agree with TRBD1. The CDR3 has 16 residues. CDR1 is SGHRS and CDR2 is YFSETQ in the germline V gene. V lost 1 base to trimming and J lost 3 bases; unmatched junction nucleotides: 5. CDR3 in amino acids: CASSLLPGGDTGELFF. CDR3 bases read: TGCGCCAGCAGCTTGCTCCCAGGGGGCGACACCGGGGAG.

Partial CDR3 DNA: TGTGCCACCAGTGATCCCGGACAGGGGATCGGCGGC. It encodes CATSDPGQGIGG. The full CDR3 sequence reads CATSDPGQGIGGYTF. The chain is built from TRBV24-1 and TRBJ1-2, with 9 bases lining up with TRBD1. The read finishes 3 residues shy of the CDR3 end, and the germline J gene is used to complete it. The CDR3 loop spans 15 amino acids. The germline V gene has CDR1 KGHDR and CDR2 SFDVKD.

As concerns this clone: The CDR3 goes on 3 residues after the read ends, and that part is filled in from the germline J gene. The chain has TRBV12-3 or TRBV12-4 and TRBJ2-2; D remains ambiguous. The CDR3 contains 13 residues. Trimming pared 7 bases from V and 4 bases from J, leaving 10 bases between. CDR3 bases read: TGTGCCAGCACCCCATCGGGCACCGGGGAG. Its protein product is CASTPSGTGE. The full CDR3 reads CASTPSGTGELFF.

Turning to this clone: The observed sequence ends 3 residues before the CDR3 terminus, with the missing tail filled in from the germline J gene. This chain uses TRBV20-1 with TRBJ2-7; D is undetermined. Per the germline V gene, CDR1 is DFQATT and CDR2 is SNEGSKA (reference sequence). This CDR3 spans 13 amino acids. The V and J ends lost 1 base and 1 base respectively, with 8 bases between them. CDR3 region: CSARVRGSYEQYF. CDR3 bases read: TGCAGTGCTAGAGTCAGAGGTTCCTACGAG.

As regards this clone: The read gets to within 3 residues of the CDR3 end, and the germline J gene fills in the rest. The rearrangement links TRBV19 to TRBJ1-2; D gene ambiguous. Looked up from germline, CDR1 is LNHDA and CDR2 is SQIVND (reference sequence). The CDR3 totals 15 residues. Here the CDR3 reads CASSPWAGLYNDYTF. The covered CDR3 bases are TGTGCCAGTAGTCCATGGGCCGGCCTTTACAATGAC.

On this clone itself: With the read ending 3 residues before the CDR3 end, the germline J gene is used to fill in that end. The J gene is TRBJ2-1, the V gene TRBV7-6; D unresolved. V was cut by 1 base and J by 6 bases, with 7 bases left in between. Germline V gene lookup returns CDR1 SGHVS and CDR2 FNYEAQ. The CDR3 spans 13 residues. The chain's CDR3 is CASSLVPSNEQFF. The DNA read from the CDR3 is TGTGCCAGCAGCTTAGTTCCTAGCAATGAG.

In regard to this clone: The CDR3 end lies 3 residues beyond the end of the read and is filled in from the germline J gene. The rearrangement uses TRBV11-2 and TRBJ1-2; TRBD1 is a possible D gene (5 bases). Germline V gives CDR1 SGHAT, CDR2 FQNNGV. With 5 bases removed from V and 4 bases from J, the gap between germline ends came to 14 bases. This CDR3 region has 14 residues. Here the CDR3 reads CASSQGEGVYGYTF. The part of the CDR3 DNA that was read is TGTGCCAGCAGCCAAGGGGAGGGAGTCTATGGC. Looking up the rest from reference TRBV11-2 and TRBJ1-2 gives the full variable domain: EAGVAQSPRYKIIEKRQSVAFWCNPISGHATLYWYQQILGQGPKLLIQFQNNGVVDDSQLPKDRFSAERLKGVDSTLKIQPAKLEDSAVYLCASSQGEGVYGYTFGSGTRLTVV.

A remark on this clone: Read coverage stops 3 residues before the CDR3 terminus; the germline J gene supplies the remainder. The V gene is TRBV30, the J gene TRBJ1-2; 7 nucleotides line up with TRBD1. V dropped 4 bases and J dropped 4; count of bases not matched to a gene: 12. The CDR3 has 15 residues. The germline CDR1 and CDR2 sequences are GTSNPN and SVGIG (reference sequence). The CDR3 DNA, read in part, is TGTGCCTGGAAGGGAAGTTTAGGGGGCTTCTATGGC. Amino acids: CAWKGSLGGFYG. The whole CDR3 region reads CAWKGSLGGFYGYTF.

Partial CDR3 DNA: TGCGCCAGCAGCTTTAGACTAGCGGGAGAGGTGGAGACC. Translated: CASSFRLAGEVET. The full CDR3 sequence reads CASSFRLAGEVETQYF. The J gene is TRBJ2-5, the V gene TRBV5-1; 12 bases fit TRBD2. The CDR3 end falls 3 residues outside the read, so it is completed with the germline J gene. The CDR3 totals 16 residues. Germline loops: CDR1 SGHRS, CDR2 YFSETQ. Trimming removed 2 bases from V and 5 bases from J; junction bases left unmatched: 7.

With respect to this clone: Read sequence stops 3 residues before the CDR3 end, and the germline J gene provides the missing end. The rearrangement joins TRBV30 to TRBJ2-2; the D gene is possibly TRBD2 (6 bases). The CDR3 consists of 14 residues. CDR1 is GTSNPN, CDR2 SVGIG, per germline (reference sequence). The chain's CDR3 is CAWSPTARDSPLFF. The sequenced part of the CDR3 DNA is TGTGCCTGGAGCCCAACCGCGCGGGATTCACCG.

About this clone: The read finishes 3 residues shy of the CDR3 end, and the germline J gene is used to complete it. The chain carries TRBV6-1 and TRBJ2-2, with TRBD2 matching 7 bases. Trimming removed 4 bases from V and 4 bases from J; junction bases left unmatched: 6. Germline loops: CDR1 MNHNS, CDR2 SASEGT. The length of the CDR3 is 15 residues. CDR3 amino acids: CASSGTRTSTGELFF. CDR3 bases read: TGTGCCAGCAGTGGGACTAGAACGAGCACCGGGGAG.